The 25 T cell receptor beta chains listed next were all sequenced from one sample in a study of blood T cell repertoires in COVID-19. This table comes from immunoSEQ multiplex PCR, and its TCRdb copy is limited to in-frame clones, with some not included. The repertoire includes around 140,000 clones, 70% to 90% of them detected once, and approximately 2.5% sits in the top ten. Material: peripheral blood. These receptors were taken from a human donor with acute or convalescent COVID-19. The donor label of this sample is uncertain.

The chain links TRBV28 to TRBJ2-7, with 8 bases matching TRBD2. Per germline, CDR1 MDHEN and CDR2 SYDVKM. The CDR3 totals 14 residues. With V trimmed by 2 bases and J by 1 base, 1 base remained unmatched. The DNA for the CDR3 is TGTGCCAGCAGTTTAAGCGGGGGATCCTACGAGCAGTACTTC. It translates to CASSLSGGSYEQYF. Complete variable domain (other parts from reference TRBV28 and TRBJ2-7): DVKVTQSSRYLVKRTGEKVFLECVQDMDHENMFWYRQDPGLGLRLIYFSYDVKMKEKGDIPEGYSVSREKKERFSLILESASTNQTSMYLCASSLSGGSYEQYFGPGTRLTVT.

The CDR3 nucleotides read TGTGCCACCAGCAGAGAGGGACTGGACTATGGCTACACCTTC. It specifies CATSREGLDYGYTF. The chain recombines TRBV15 with TRBJ1-2, with a weak D call TRBD1 (5 bases). V lost 0 bases and J 3 bases, leaving 8 bases between the germline ends. The V gene's germline CDR1 is LNHNV and CDR2 YYDKDF (reference sequence). The CDR3 consists of 14 residues.

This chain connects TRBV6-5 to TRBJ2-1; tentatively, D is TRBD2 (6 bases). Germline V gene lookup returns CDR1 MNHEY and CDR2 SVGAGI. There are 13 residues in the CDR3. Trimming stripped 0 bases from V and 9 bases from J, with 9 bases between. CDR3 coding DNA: TGTGCCAGCAGTTACTCAGGGGAGGCTGAGCAGTTCTTC. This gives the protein CASSYSGEAEQFF.

In DNA form, the CDR3 reads TGCAGCGTTTCGGGGATGCTAGACTCTGGAAACACCATATATTTT. Residues: CSVSGMLDSGNTIYF. The rearrangement uses TRBV29-1 and TRBJ1-3; D is ambiguous. V was pared by 5 bases and J by 0 bases, with 14 bases between. This CDR3 region has 15 residues. Per the germline V gene, CDR1 is SQVTM and CDR2 is ANQGSEA.

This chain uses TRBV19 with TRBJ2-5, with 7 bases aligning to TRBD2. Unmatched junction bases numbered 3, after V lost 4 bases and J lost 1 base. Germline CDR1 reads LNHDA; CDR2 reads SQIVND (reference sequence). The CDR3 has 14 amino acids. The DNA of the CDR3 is TGTGCCAGTAGTACAACTAGCGTCCAAGAGACCCAGTACTTC. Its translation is CASSTTSVQETQYF. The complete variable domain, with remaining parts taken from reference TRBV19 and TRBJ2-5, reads DGGITQSPKYLFRKEGQNVTLSCEQNLNHDAMYWYRQDPGQGLRLIYYSQIVNDFQKGDIAEGYSVSREKKESFPLTVTSAQKNPTAFYLCASSTTSVQETQYFGPGTRLLVL.

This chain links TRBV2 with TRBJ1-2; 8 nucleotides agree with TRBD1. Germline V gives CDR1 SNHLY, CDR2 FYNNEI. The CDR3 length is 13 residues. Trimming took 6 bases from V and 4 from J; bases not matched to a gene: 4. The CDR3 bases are TGTGCCAGCAGGGCTACAGGGGGCTATGGCTACACCTTC. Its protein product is CASRATGGYGYTF.

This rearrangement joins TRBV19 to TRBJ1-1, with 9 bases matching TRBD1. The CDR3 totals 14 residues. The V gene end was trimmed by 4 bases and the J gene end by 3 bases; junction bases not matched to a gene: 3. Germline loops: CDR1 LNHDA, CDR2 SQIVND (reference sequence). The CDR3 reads CASSRGQGYTEAFF. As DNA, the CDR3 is TGTGCCAGTAGTAGGGGACAGGGCTACACTGAAGCTTTCTTT.

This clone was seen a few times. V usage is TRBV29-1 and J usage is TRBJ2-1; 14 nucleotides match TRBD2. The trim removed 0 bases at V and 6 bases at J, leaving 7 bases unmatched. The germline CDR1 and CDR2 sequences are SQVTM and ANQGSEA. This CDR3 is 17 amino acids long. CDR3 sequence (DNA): TGCAGCGTTGAAGATTTGGAAGGGACTAGCGGGGGCAATGAGCAGTTCTTC. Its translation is CSVEDLEGTSGGNEQFF.

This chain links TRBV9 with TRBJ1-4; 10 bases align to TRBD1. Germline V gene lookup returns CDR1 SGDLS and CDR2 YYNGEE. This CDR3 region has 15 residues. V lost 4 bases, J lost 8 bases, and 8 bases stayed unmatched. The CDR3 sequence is CASSSGGTGAEKLFF. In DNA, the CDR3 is TGTGCCAGCAGCTCGGGGGGGACAGGGGCGGAAAAACTGTTTTTT.

Here the CDR3 DNA reads TGTGCCAGTAGGGTACAGGGGACGGGTGAAGCTTTCTTT. Translating it yields CASRVQGTGEAFF. The V gene is TRBV19, the J gene TRBJ1-1; 7 bases agree with TRBD1. The CDR3 is made up of 13 amino acids. The V segment lost 6 bases and the J segment 7 bases; nucleotides outside the gene matches: 8. Germline-derived CDR1 and CDR2 are LNHDA and SQIVND (reference sequence).

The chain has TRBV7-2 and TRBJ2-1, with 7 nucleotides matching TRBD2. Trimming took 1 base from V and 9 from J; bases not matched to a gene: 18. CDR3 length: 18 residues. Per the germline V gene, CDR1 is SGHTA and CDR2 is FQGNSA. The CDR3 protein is CASSLGAIRDYGHTEQFF. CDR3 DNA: TGTGCCAGCAGCTTAGGCGCTATTAGGGACTACGGACACACTGAGCAGTTCTTC.

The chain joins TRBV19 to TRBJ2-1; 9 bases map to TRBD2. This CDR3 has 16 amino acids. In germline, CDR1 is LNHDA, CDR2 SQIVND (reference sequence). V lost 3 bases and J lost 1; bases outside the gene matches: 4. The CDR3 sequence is CASSMIAGVSYNEQFF. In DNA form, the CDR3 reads TGTGCCAGTAGTATGATAGCGGGGGTGTCCTACAATGAGCAGTTCTTC.

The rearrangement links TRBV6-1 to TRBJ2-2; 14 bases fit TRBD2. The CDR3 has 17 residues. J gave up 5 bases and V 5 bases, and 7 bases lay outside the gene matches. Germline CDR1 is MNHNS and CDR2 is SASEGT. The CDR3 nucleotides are TGTGCCAGCAGTAAAGGGACTAGCGGGAGTAGAACCGGGGAGCTGTTTTTT. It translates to CASSKGTSGSRTGELFF.

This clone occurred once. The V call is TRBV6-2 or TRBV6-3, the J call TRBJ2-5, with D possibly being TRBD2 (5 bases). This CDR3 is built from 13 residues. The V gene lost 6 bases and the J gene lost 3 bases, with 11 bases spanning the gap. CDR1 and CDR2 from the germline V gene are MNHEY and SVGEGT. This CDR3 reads CASSPAGKETQYF. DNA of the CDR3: TGTGCCAGCAGCCCTGCGGGTAAAGAGACCCAGTACTTC.

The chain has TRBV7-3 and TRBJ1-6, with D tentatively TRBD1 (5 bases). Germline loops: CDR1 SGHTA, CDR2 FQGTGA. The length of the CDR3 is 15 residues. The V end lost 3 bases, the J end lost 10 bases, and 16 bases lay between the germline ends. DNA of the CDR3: TGTGCCAGCAGCTTCGCGGGGCAGGGAGGATCACCCCTCCACTTT. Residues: CASSFAGQGGSPLHF.

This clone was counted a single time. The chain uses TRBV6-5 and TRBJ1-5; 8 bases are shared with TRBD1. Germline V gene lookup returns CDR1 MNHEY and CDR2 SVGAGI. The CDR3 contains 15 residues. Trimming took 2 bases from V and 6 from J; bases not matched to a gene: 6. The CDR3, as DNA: TGTGCCAGCAGTTACAGTCCAGGGGGCTCTCAGCCCCAGCATTTT. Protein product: CASSYSPGGSQPQHF.

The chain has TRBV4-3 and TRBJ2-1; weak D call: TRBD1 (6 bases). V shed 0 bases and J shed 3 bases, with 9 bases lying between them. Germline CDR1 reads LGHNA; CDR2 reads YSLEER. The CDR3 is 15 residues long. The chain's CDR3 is CASSQDQGNYNEQFF. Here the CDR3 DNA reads TGCGCCAGCAGCCAAGACCAGGGGAACTACAATGAGCAGTTCTTC.

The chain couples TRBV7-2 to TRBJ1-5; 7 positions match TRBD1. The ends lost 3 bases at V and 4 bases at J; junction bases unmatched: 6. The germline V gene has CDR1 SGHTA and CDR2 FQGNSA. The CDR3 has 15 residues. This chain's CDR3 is CASSFMTGNNQPQHF. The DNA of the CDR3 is TGTGCCAGCAGCTTCATGACAGGGAATAATCAGCCCCAGCATTTT. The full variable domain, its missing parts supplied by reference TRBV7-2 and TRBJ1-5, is GAGVSQSPSNKVTEKGKDVELRCDPISGHTALYWYRQSLGQGLEFLIYFQGNSAPDKSGLPSDRFSAERTGGSVSTLTIQRTQQEDSAVYLCASSFMTGNNQPQHFGDGTRLSIL.

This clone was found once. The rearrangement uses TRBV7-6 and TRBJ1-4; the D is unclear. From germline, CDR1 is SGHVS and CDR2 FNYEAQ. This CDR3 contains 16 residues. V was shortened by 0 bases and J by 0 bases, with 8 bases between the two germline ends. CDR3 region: CASSLAAGATNEKLFF. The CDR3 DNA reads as TGTGCCAGCAGCTTAGCAGCGGGAGCAACTAATGAAAAACTGTTTTTT.

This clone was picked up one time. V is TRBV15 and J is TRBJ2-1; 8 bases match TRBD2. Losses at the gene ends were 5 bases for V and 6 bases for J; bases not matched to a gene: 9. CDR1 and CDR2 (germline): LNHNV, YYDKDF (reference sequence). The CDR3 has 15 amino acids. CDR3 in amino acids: CATSGPSGTSNEQFF. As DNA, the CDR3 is TGTGCCACCAGCGGACCCTCCGGGACTAGCAATGAGCAGTTCTTC.

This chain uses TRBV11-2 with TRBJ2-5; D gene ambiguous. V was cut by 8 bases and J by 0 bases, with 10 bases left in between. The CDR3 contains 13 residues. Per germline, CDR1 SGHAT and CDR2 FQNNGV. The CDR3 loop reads CASRANYQETQYF. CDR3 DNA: TGTGCCAGCCGAGCCAACTACCAAGAGACCCAGTACTTC.

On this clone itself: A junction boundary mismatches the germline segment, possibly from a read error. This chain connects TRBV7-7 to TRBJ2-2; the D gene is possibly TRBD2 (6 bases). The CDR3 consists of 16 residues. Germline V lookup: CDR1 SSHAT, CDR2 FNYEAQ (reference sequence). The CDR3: CASSHLAPANTGELFF. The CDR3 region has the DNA TGTGCTAGCAGTCATCTAGCGCCTGCGAACACCGGGGAGCTGTTTTTT.

CDR3 sequence reads: CASSLVRETYEQYF. The CDR3 bases are TGTGCCAGCAGTTTGGTACGTGAGACCTACGAGCAGTACTTC. The chain employs TRBV28 and TRBJ2-7; D call uncertain. The V end was cut by 3 bases, the J end by 2 bases, with 11 bases between. Germline V gene sequence: CDR1 MDHEN, CDR2 SYDVKM. This CDR3 comprises 14 residues.

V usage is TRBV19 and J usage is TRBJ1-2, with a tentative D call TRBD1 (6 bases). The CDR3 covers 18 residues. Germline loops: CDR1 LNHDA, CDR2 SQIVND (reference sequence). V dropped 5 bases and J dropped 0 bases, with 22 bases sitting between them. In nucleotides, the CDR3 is TGTGCCAGTAGTTCCATAGGGGGTAGGGACCGATCTAACTATGGCTACACCTTC. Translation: CASSSIGGRDRSNYGYTF.

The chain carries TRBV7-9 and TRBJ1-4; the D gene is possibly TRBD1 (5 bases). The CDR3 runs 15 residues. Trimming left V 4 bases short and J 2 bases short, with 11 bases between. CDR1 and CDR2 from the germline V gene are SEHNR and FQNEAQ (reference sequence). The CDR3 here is CASSSGGMTNEKLFF. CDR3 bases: TGTGCCAGCAGCTCCGGGGGGATGACTAATGAAAAACTGTTTTTT.